This entry lists 16 T cell receptor beta chains sequenced from one sample in a study of Graves' ophthalmopathy and Graves' hyperthyroidism. The TCR beta CDR3 regions underwent amplification from RNA transcripts. RT-PCR with HTBI primers came first, then second-round multiplex PCR. Each CDR3 protein gets one entry after TCRdb re-called the multiplex PCR reads with MiXCR. The sample lists over 200,000 distinct CDR3 sequences; around 28% were seen once. Sequencing was carried out using peripheral blood. Receptor source: a man aged 50-59 years with Graves' ophthalmopathy.

This sequence joins TRBV2 and TRBJ2-2; TRBD2 is a possible D gene (6 bases). The CDR3 has 14 residues. V was trimmed by 8 bases and J by 7 bases, leaving 17 bases between them. Per the germline V gene, CDR1 is SNHLY and CDR2 is FYNNEI. The CDR3 region is CASGGRDIGGELFF. Here the CDR3 DNA reads TGTGCCAGCGGAGGGCGGGATATCGGCGGGGAGCTGTTTTTT.

In this sample, this clonotype turned up many times. The V gene is TRBV6-2 or TRBV6-3, the J gene TRBJ2-7; D possibly corresponds to TRBD2 (5 bases). Germline V gene lookup returns CDR1 MNHEY and CDR2 SVGEGT. V gave up 5 bases and J gave up 6 bases, with 14 bases separating them. CDR3 length: 13 amino acids. The CDR3 coding sequence is TGTGCCAGCAGTACCGGTCGGGGTAGCGAGCAGTACTTC. It yields the protein CASSTGRGSEQYF.

The gene calls are TRBV6-2 or TRBV6-3 and TRBJ2-7; perhaps TRBD1 as D (6 bases). The CDR3 is made up of 16 amino acids. CDR1 is MNHEY, CDR2 SVGEGT, per germline. V lost 2 bases and J lost 2, with 16 bases in between. CDR3 protein: CASSYGGQNGAYEQYF. The CDR3 DNA sequence: TGTGCCAGCAGTTACGGCGGACAGAACGGGGCCTACGAGCAGTACTTC.

This clonotype was seen at least ten times. This chain connects TRBV28 to TRBJ1-1; no firm D call. CDR3 length equals 15 residues. Germline CDR1 MDHEN, CDR2 SYDVKM. V lost 5 bases, J lost 6 bases, and 19 bases lay in between. The CDR3 nucleotides read TGTGCCAGCAGTAAGGTCCCAAATCAAAACCCTGAAGCTTTCTTT. Its translation is CASSKVPNQNPEAFF.

This clonotype showed up many times. This CDR3 reads CASSSTGDQPQHF. The CDR3 region has the DNA TGTGCCAGCAGCTCGACAGGGGATCAGCCCCAGCATTTT. The V gene is TRBV7-9, the J gene TRBJ1-5; 8 bases fit TRBD1. The CDR3 consists of 13 residues. Germline assignment: CDR1 SEHNR and CDR2 FQNEAQ (reference sequence). The junction had 1 base not matched to a gene; V was cut back by 4 bases and J by 5 bases.

V gene TRBV11-3 combines with J gene TRBJ2-7, with D perhaps matching TRBD1 (6 bases). Germline assignment: CDR1 SGHNT and CDR2 YENEEA. This CDR3 has 17 residues. Between the trimmed V and J ends, which lost 5 bases and 0 bases, there was a span of 20 bases. CDR3 in amino acids: CASSLPVRGGVSYEQYF. The CDR3, as DNA: TGTGCCAGCAGCCTACCCGTCAGGGGTGGGGTCTCCTACGAGCAGTACTTC.

At least ten counts were recorded for this clonotype. The gene calls are TRBV5-1 and TRBJ1-2; 7 bases align to TRBD1. The CDR3 is made up of 16 amino acids. With V trimmed by 3 bases and J by 0 bases, 8 bases remained unmatched. Germline-derived CDR1 and CDR2 are SGHRS and YFSETQ. CDR3 amino acids: CASSSERDRPNYGYTF. The DNA of the CDR3 is TGCGCCAGCAGCTCCGAACGGGACAGACCTAACTATGGCTACACCTTC. The whole variable domain, remainder taken from reference TRBV5-1 and TRBJ1-2, is KAGVTQTPRYLIKTRGQQVTLSCSPISGHRSVSWYQQTPGQGLQFLFEYFSETQRNKGNFPGRFSGRQFSNSRSEMNVSTLELGDSALYLCASSSERDRPNYGYTFGSGTRLTVV.

V is TRBV28 and J is TRBJ1-2, with D unresolved. Germline CDR1 MDHEN, CDR2 SYDVKM. The V end was cut by 6 bases, the J end by 6 bases, with 8 bases between. This CDR3 contains 11 residues. CDR3 nucleotides: TGTGCCAGCAGGGGCAACCATGGCTACACCTTC. Its translation is CASRGNHGYTF.

This clonotype occurred many times. J is TRBJ1-1 and V is TRBV6-1; tentatively, D is TRBD1 (6 bases). CDR1 is MNHNS and CDR2 is SASEGT in the germline V gene. V was trimmed by 7 bases and J by 9 bases, leaving 9 bases between them. The length of the CDR3 is 10 residues. CDR3 amino acids: CASKGQKAFF. CDR3 DNA sequence: TGTGCCAGCAAAGGACAGAAAGCTTTCTTT.

This clonotype was recorded at least ten times. One end of the junction does not line up with germline, which may come from a read error. The chain is built from TRBV6-1 and TRBJ1-1; D is undetermined. The CDR3 totals 15 residues. Germline CDR1 is MNHNS and CDR2 is SASEGT. CDR3 sequence: CASSELGRVGTETFF. CDR3 DNA: TGTGCCAGCAGTGAACTTGGGAGGGTGGGCACTGAAACTTTCTTT.

The rearrangement joins TRBV30 to TRBJ1-1; D is ambiguous. Germline CDR1 is GTSNPN and CDR2 is SVGIG (reference sequence). This CDR3 region has 13 residues. Deletions cut 1 base from V and 4 bases from J, with 10 bases between. The CDR3 nucleotides are TGTGCCTGGAGTGATGGGGAGGCCACTGAAGCTTTCTTT. Translating it yields CAWSDGEATEAFF.

This clonotype has a count of ten or more. This chain uses TRBV18 with TRBJ1-6; D gene ambiguous. V lost 3 bases and J 3 bases, leaving 6 bases between the germline ends. This CDR3 comprises 14 residues. Germline values: CDR1 KGHSH, CDR2 LQKENI. The CDR3 DNA reads as TGTGCCAGCTCACCTGATATCTATAATTCACCCCTCCACTTT. Its translation is CASSPDIYNSPLHF.

This clonotype was found many times. The chain has TRBV27 and TRBJ1-6; possibly TRBD1 for D (5 bases). Deletions cut 6 bases from V and 10 bases from J, with 19 bases between. Germline CDR1 MNHEY, CDR2 SMNVEV (reference sequence). The CDR3 extends over 15 amino acids. This CDR3 reads CASSPSPGAASPLHF. The CDR3 DNA reads as TGTGCCAGCAGCCCCTCCCCCGGGGCAGCCTCACCCCTCCACTTT.

There are many counts of this clonotype. The J gene is TRBJ2-5, the V gene TRBV28; 7 bases line up with TRBD1. This CDR3 is 13 amino acids long. Trimming took 4 bases from V and 4 from J; bases not matched to a gene: 3. Germline loops: CDR1 MDHEN, CDR2 SYDVKM. The CDR3 is CASSSDRAETQYF. The CDR3 bases are TGTGCCAGCAGTTCTGACAGGGCAGAGACCCAGTACTTC.

This clonotype was observed many times. The J gene is TRBJ1-1, the V gene TRBV2; 9 nucleotides align to TRBD1. Germline values: CDR1 SNHLY, CDR2 FYNNEI. The length of the CDR3 is 13 residues. V lost 9 bases to trimming and J lost 5 bases; unmatched junction nucleotides: 7. The CDR3 region has the DNA TGTGCCAGTCGGACAGGGGTGGTTACTGAAGCTTTCTTT. Translation gives CASRTGVVTEAFF.

This clonotype was picked up one time. V usage is TRBV28 and J usage is TRBJ2-7; no definite D call. Germline V lookup: CDR1 MDHEN, CDR2 SYDVKM. CDR3 size: 14 residues. V was trimmed by 3 bases and J by 2 bases, leaving 11 bases between them. In DNA form, the CDR3 reads TGTGCCAGCAGTTTTTCCGCCGGAGCCTACGAGCAGTACTTC. Translating gives CASSFSAGAYEQYF.